The clone carrying this T cell receptor beta chain came up once. The target antigen is unknown. The data were taken from a study of cytomegalovirus exposure and HLA in healthy donors. The CDR3 runs to 14 residues. V trimming: 5 bases; J trimming: 4 bases; junction bases outside the gene matches: 9. Germline V gene data show CDR1 as GTSNPN and CDR2 as SVGIG (reference sequence). This PCR relied on a set of 60 Vbeta primers and 13 Jbeta primers. The protocol was immunoSEQ multiplex PCR, while the TCRdb copy is restricted to in-frame clones and leaves out a portion. The sample consists of about 140,000 clones, approximately 60% of them appearing once. Regarding the study as a whole: The study put some 160 TCR beta chains on its list as cytomegalovirus-associated. Roughly uniform sequencing depth across donors was assumed, possibly incorrectly.

Sequencing used PBMCs. The rearrangement uses TRBV30 and TRBJ1-1; 8 nucleotides agree with TRBD1. This TCR was recovered from a woman aged 35 to 49 in good health and CMV-seronegative. The CDR3 loop is CAWALGQGRTEAFF. The CDR3 DNA sequence: TGTGCCTGGGCGCTCGGACAGGGACGCACTGAAGCTTTCTTT.